Following are 30 T cell receptor beta chains from one sample sequenced in a study of patients and donors after allogeneic stem cell transplantation. TCRdb re-analysed the RT-PCR reads in MiXCR, keeping a single row per CDR3 protein. This sample has tens of thousands of distinct CDR3 sequences, with 4% to 5% found just once. The source material was blood, either unsorted or a sorted T cell fraction (not recorded which). These receptors originate from a human donor who was either an allogeneic HSCT recipient or a stem cell or donor lymphocyte infusion donor (not recorded which). It is not recorded whose cells these are; they may come from a transplant donor.

A remark on this clonotype: As the CDR3 is not closed by the conserved phenylalanine or tryptophan, this likely results from a read error. This chain links TRBV18 with TRBJ2-5; 7 nucleotides align to TRBD1. The germline CDR1 and CDR2 sequences are KGHSH and LQKENI. The V segment lost 6 bases and the J segment 1 base; nucleotides outside the gene matches: 8. This CDR3 region has 15 residues. CDR3 coding DNA: TGTGCCAGCTCTAAGTGGGGACAGAGCCAAGAGACCCAGTACCTC. Its translation is CASSKWGQSQETQYL.

This rearrangement joins TRBV19 to TRBJ1-2, with D hard to call. V was clipped by 3 bases and J by 8 bases, with 13 bases between them. Germline-derived CDR1 and CDR2 are LNHDA and SQIVND (reference sequence). The CDR3 is made up of 13 amino acids. This CDR3 is CASSIGGGGGYTF. DNA of the CDR3: TGTGCCAGTAGTATTGGAGGCGGAGGCGGCTACACCTTC.

This clonotype has at least ten counts. The rearrangement uses TRBV20-1 and TRBJ1-5; D unresolved. The CDR3 covers 14 residues. V lost 1 base, J lost 4 bases, and 11 bases lay in between. Germline-derived CDR1 and CDR2 are DFQATT and SNEGSKA (reference sequence). CDR3 DNA sequence: TGCAGTGCTAGAGTAGGCCAGGAGAATCAGCCCCAGCATTTT. It is translated as CSARVGQENQPQHF.

This clonotype was counted only a few times. J is TRBJ1-6 and V is TRBV7-2; D possibly corresponds to TRBD1 (5 bases). The V gene's germline CDR1 is SGHTA and CDR2 FQGNSA. V shed 3 bases and J shed 8 bases, with 20 bases lying between them. This CDR3 is 17 amino acids long. The CDR3 spells CASSFSPGSALHSPLHF. The DNA of the CDR3 is TGTGCCAGCAGCTTTTCCCCAGGGTCAGCTCTTCATTCACCCCTCCACTTT.

V is TRBV20-1 and J is TRBJ1-3; TRBD1 matches at 8 bases. Germline V lookup: CDR1 DFQATT, CDR2 SNEGSKA (reference sequence). The trim removed 3 bases at V and 0 bases at J, leaving 7 bases unmatched. This CDR3 region has 16 residues. Here the CDR3 DNA reads TGCAGTGCTAGTAGAGACAGGGGTTTCTCTGGAAACACCATATATTTT. It translates to CSASRDRGFSGNTIYF.

This clonotype was found a few times. The rearrangement joins TRBV28 to TRBJ2-3, with 12 bases matching TRBD2. Germline CDR1 is MDHEN and CDR2 is SYDVKM. CDR3 length: 17 residues. Trimming took 2 bases from V and 4 from J; bases not matched to a gene: 7. CDR3 nucleotide sequence: TGTGCCAGCAGTTTAGCCGGACTAGCGGGAAGCGCAGATACGCAGTATTTT. Translated, it gives CASSLAGLAGSADTQYF.

This clonotype has ten or more counts. The rearrangement joins TRBV5-1 to TRBJ2-7, with 11 bases matching TRBD2. V dropped 5 bases and J dropped 2; count of bases not matched to a gene: 3. The length of the CDR3 is 14 residues. CDR1 is SGHRS, CDR2 YFSETQ, per germline. DNA of the CDR3: TGCGCCAGCAGGGTACTAGCGGGGGCCTACGAGCAGTACTTC. Protein sequence: CASRVLAGAYEQYF.

At least ten counts were recorded for this clonotype. The chain couples TRBV3-1 to TRBJ2-5; possible D gene TRBD2, 6 bases. V gave up 1 base and J gave up 2 bases, with 8 bases separating them. The germline V gene encodes CDR1 LGHDT and CDR2 YNNKEL (reference sequence). The CDR3 totals 14 residues. The CDR3 DNA follows: TGTGCCAGCAGCCAAGCCCTAGCGCAAGAGACCCAGTACTTC. It encodes CASSQALAQETQYF.

The chain uses TRBV6-5 and TRBJ2-7; D is perhaps TRBD2 (5 bases). The germline gives CDR1 MNHEY, CDR2 SVGAGI. This CDR3 region has 13 residues. V was trimmed by 4 bases and J by 1 base, leaving 8 bases between them. The CDR3 sequence: CASSSGMSYEQYF. DNA for the CDR3: TGTGCCAGCAGTTCCGGGATGTCCTACGAGCAGTACTTC.

This chain links TRBV7-2 with TRBJ2-7; 10 bases fit TRBD2. With V trimmed by 5 bases and J by 0 bases, 10 bases remained unmatched. CDR3 length: 17 residues. Germline V gene data show CDR1 as SGHTA and CDR2 as FQGNSA. In nucleotides, the CDR3 is TGTGCCAGCAGCCCTGCCGGGACTAGCGCGAGCTCCTACGAGCAGTACTTC. Its translation is CASSPAGTSASSYEQYF.

This clonotype was counted ten times or more. The V call is TRBV5-6, the J call TRBJ1-2, with D uncertain. Germline-derived CDR1 and CDR2 are SGHDT and YYEEEE. The CDR3 is 14 residues long. Trimming took 1 base from V and 4 from J, leaving 11 bases between them. The CDR3 reads CASSLNLGSYGYTF. In nucleotides, the CDR3 is TGTGCCAGCAGCTTGAACCTCGGCTCCTATGGCTACACCTTC.

The V call is TRBV7-8, the J call TRBJ1-1, with 7 positions matching TRBD1. This CDR3 region has 15 residues. Germline CDR1 is SGHVS and CDR2 is FQNEAQ. V dropped 2 bases and J dropped 1; count of bases not matched to a gene: 4. For the CDR3, the DNA is TGTGCCAGCAGCTTATTGGCAGGGGGGAACACTGAAGCTTTCTTT. Protein: CASSLLAGGNTEAFF.

The rearrangement uses TRBV28 and TRBJ2-7, with 8 positions matching TRBD1. V was clipped by 5 bases and J by 6 bases; unmatched bases: 12. This CDR3 spans 15 amino acids. Per the germline V gene, CDR1 is MDHEN and CDR2 is SYDVKM. The CDR3 sequence is CASSLDPTGVTEQYF. CDR3 nucleotide sequence: TGTGCCAGCAGTCTAGACCCGACAGGGGTAACCGAGCAGTACTTC.

This clonotype was seen at least ten times. This chain joins TRBV12-3 or TRBV12-4 and TRBJ2-1, with 7 positions matching TRBD2. The J segment lost 6 bases and the V segment lost 3 bases, leaving 8 bases of the junction unmatched. The CDR3 covers 15 residues. The CDR3 spells CASSFGRGGINEQFF. In nucleotides, the CDR3 is TGTGCCAGCAGTTTTGGGCGCGGGGGAATCAATGAGCAGTTCTTC.

This clonotype was seen at least ten times. The chain joins TRBV28 to TRBJ2-7, with 8 nucleotides matching TRBD2. CDR3 length: 15 residues. With 5 bases clipped from V and 4 bases from J, the junction kept 10 bases outside the gene matches. Germline V CDR1 and CDR2: MDHEN, SYDVKM. Here the CDR3 reads CASSPQREIGYEQYF. In nucleotides, the CDR3 is TGTGCCAGCAGTCCCCAGCGGGAGATAGGGTACGAGCAGTACTTC. Based on the CDR3 plus reference TRBV28 and TRBJ2-7, the full variable domain is DVKVTQSSRYLVKRTGEKVFLECVQDMDHENMFWYRQDPGLGLRLIYFSYDVKMKEKGDIPEGYSVSREKKERFSLILESASTNQTSMYLCASSPQREIGYEQYFGPGTRLTVT.

This sequence joins TRBV7-3 and TRBJ1-6; TRBD1 aligns across 9 bases. Losses at the gene ends were 4 bases for V and 10 bases for J; bases not matched to a gene: 5. From germline, CDR1 is SGHTA and CDR2 FQGTGA. The CDR3 has 14 amino acids. CDR3 DNA sequence: TGTGCCAGCAGCTCACAGGGGGCGGGATCACCCCTCCACTTT. It yields the protein CASSSQGAGSPLHF.

This clonotype showed up many times. The chain employs TRBV30 and TRBJ1-1, with 7 positions matching TRBD1. With 3 bases clipped from V and 4 bases from J, the junction kept 5 bases outside the gene matches. Germline lookup yields CDR1 GTSNPN and CDR2 SVGIG (reference sequence). The CDR3 sequence is 13 residues long. This CDR3 is CAWRGGGFTEAFF. The CDR3 DNA is TGTGCCTGGAGAGGAGGGGGCTTCACTGAAGCTTTCTTT.

The chain joins TRBV28 to TRBJ1-3; no clear D gene. Between the trimmed V and J ends, which lost 6 bases and 8 bases, there was a span of 17 bases. Germline V lookup: CDR1 MDHEN, CDR2 SYDVKM. This CDR3 is built from 14 residues. DNA of the CDR3: TGTGCCAGCAGCCCACCCCCTAAGCAGGACACCATATATTTT. It codes for CASSPPPKQDTIYF.

In the case of this clonotype: This could be a read error, since a much larger clone is one nucleotide away. The chain combines TRBV12-3 or TRBV12-4 with TRBJ2-1; 12 bases line up with TRBD2. J lost 9 bases, V lost 3 bases, and 6 bases had no gene match. The CDR3 totals 15 residues. The CDR3 loop is CASSFLAGGDSEQFF. The CDR3 bases are TGTGCCAGCAGTTTCCTAGCGGGGGGGGACAGTGAGCAGTTCTTC.

This clonotype was counted at least ten times. The chain combines TRBV25-1 with TRBJ1-1; 8 positions agree with TRBD1. Germline V lookup: CDR1 MGHDK, CDR2 SYGVNS. The CDR3 contains 15 residues. J lost 3 bases, V lost 3 bases, and 6 bases had no gene match. In nucleotides, the CDR3 is TGTGCCAGCAGTGACCGGACAGGGTGGGACACTGAAGCTTTCTTT. Its translation: CASSDRTGWDTEAFF.

This clonotype was detected many times. J is TRBJ1-5 and V is TRBV28; D gene unclear. The CDR3 extends over 17 amino acids. Trimming left V 6 bases short and J 0 bases short, with 18 bases between. CDR1 is MDHEN, CDR2 SYDVKM, per germline. CDR3 loop: CASRTGRAGYSNQPQHF. The CDR3, as DNA: TGTGCCAGCAGAACGGGCAGAGCCGGGTATAGCAATCAGCCCCAGCATTTT.

This clonotype was found many times. The V gene is TRBV4-1, the J gene TRBJ1-1; weak D call: TRBD1 (5 bases). The V end was cut by 1 base, the J end by 1 base, with 28 bases between. The CDR3 length is 21 residues. Germline V gives CDR1 MGHRA, CDR2 YSYEKL. As DNA, the CDR3 is TGCGCCAGCAGCCAAGTTACACTACCCTTTCGTATTGGGGGAAGGAACACTGAAGCTTTCTTT. Protein sequence: CASSQVTLPFRIGGRNTEAFF.

Ten or more counts support this clonotype. The V gene is TRBV27, the J gene TRBJ2-2; D gene ambiguous. V was clipped by 6 bases and J by 7 bases, with 12 bases between them. This CDR3 has 13 amino acids. The V gene's germline CDR1 is MNHEY and CDR2 SMNVEV (reference sequence). The CDR3 region is CASSTELGGELFF. The CDR3 DNA follows: TGTGCCAGCAGCACAGAACTGGGCGGGGAGCTGTTTTTT.

V gene TRBV13 combines with J gene TRBJ2-5; 8 bases agree with TRBD2. The junction had 4 bases not matched to a gene; V was cut back by 4 bases and J by 3 bases. CDR1 is PRHDT, CDR2 FYEKMQ, per germline (reference sequence). This CDR3 comprises 14 residues. As DNA, the CDR3 is TGTGCCAGCAGCTCCACTAGCGGCGAAGAGACCCAGTACTTC. Amino acid sequence: CASSSTSGEETQYF.

This clonotype was observed many times. The V gene is TRBV7-9, the J gene TRBJ2-1; a possible D gene is TRBD1 (6 bases). The V end lost 1 base, the J end lost 6 bases, and 16 bases lay between the germline ends. CDR3 length equals 16 residues. CDR1 is SEHNR, CDR2 FQNEAQ, per germline (reference sequence). The CDR3: CASSLDINRVGNEQFF. The CDR3 DNA sequence: TGTGCCAGCAGCTTAGACATTAACAGGGTTGGCAATGAGCAGTTCTTC. The full variable domain, in which reference TRBV7-9 and TRBJ2-1 provide the parts outside the CDR3, is DTGVSQNPRHKITKRGQNVTFRCDPISEHNRLYWYRQTLGQGPEFLTYFQNEAQLEKSRLLSDRFSAERPKGSFSTLEIQRTEQGDSAMYLCASSLDINRVGNEQFFGPGTRLTVL.

This clonotype was seen at least ten times. The genes are TRBV7-3 and TRBJ2-2, with TRBD1 matching over 12 bases. J gave up 2 bases and V 4 bases, and 2 bases lay outside the gene matches. The V gene's germline CDR1 is SGHTA and CDR2 FQGTGA. The CDR3 length is 16 residues. CDR3 residues: CASSSGTGGNTGELFF. The CDR3 bases are TGTGCCAGCAGCTCCGGGACAGGGGGCAACACCGGGGAGCTGTTTTTT.

This clonotype was counted ten times or more. The rearrangement joins TRBV10-2 to TRBJ1-4; no reliable D call. CDR1 WSHSY and CDR2 SAAADI come from the germline V gene. V was clipped by 7 bases and J by 4 bases, with 10 bases between them. The CDR3 covers 13 residues. The CDR3 reads CASNKGGNEKLFF. DNA of the CDR3: TGCGCCAGCAACAAGGGAGGTAATGAAAAACTGTTTTTT.

This clonotype was recorded many times. The J gene is TRBJ2-5, the V gene TRBV9; TRBD1 matches 8 bases. The CDR3 spans 14 residues. Germline lookup yields CDR1 SGDLS and CDR2 YYNGEE. J was trimmed by 2 bases and V by 4 bases; bases with no gene match: 4. CDR3 in amino acids: CASSFGQGQETQYF. DNA of the CDR3: TGTGCCAGCAGCTTCGGACAGGGACAAGAGACCCAGTACTTC.

This clonotype was found many times. The V call is TRBV5-6, the J call TRBJ1-2; TRBD1 aligns across 9 bases. Germline V gene sequence: CDR1 SGHDT, CDR2 YYEEEE. The CDR3 sequence is 15 residues long. Germline trimming cut 1 base from V and 3 bases from J; bases unmatched to any gene: 4. CDR3 in amino acids: CASSLTGGLYYGYTF. In DNA, the CDR3 is TGTGCCAGCAGCTTGACAGGGGGCCTATACTATGGCTACACCTTC.

This clonotype was counted many times. This chain connects TRBV7-2 to TRBJ1-1; 8 bases match TRBD1. This CDR3 has 13 residues. The ends lost 5 bases at V and 10 bases at J; junction bases unmatched: 9. Per germline, CDR1 SGHTA and CDR2 FQGNSA. This CDR3 is CASSLNWGTGAFF. Here the CDR3 DNA reads TGTGCCAGCAGCCTCAATTGGGGGACAGGAGCTTTCTTT.